Listed below are T cell receptor beta chains from one sample, sequenced in a study of T cells after yellow fever vaccination. TCRdb re-called the 5' RACE reads with MiXCR, one entry per CDR3 protein. The data contain about 30,000 distinct CDR3 sequences, roughly 4.5% of them seen just once; the ten biggest clones take up around half. Sequencing was performed on CD8+ T cells sorted from PBMCs, taken 5 days after the yellow fever booster vaccination. Receptors were obtained from a young man who received the YFV17D yellow fever vaccine. Both conserved end residues are part of each CDR3. The order of the fields is clone size, V gene, J gene, D gene, CDR3 DNA, CDR3 protein. D genes are given only for firm matches. Clone size is shown for a subset of rows, as once, few, many or a class of expanded clone.

>many|TRBV5-6|TRBJ1-1|NA
TGTGCCAGCAGCTTGGTGTCCACTGAAGCTTTCTTT
CASSLVSTEAFF
>many|TRBV27|TRBJ1-4|NA
TGTGCCAGCAGTTTTAACGGGCGGGGGGAAAAACTGTTTTTT
CASSFNGRGEKLFF
>many|TRBV13|TRBJ2-7|TRBD2
TGTGCCAGCAGCCCCCGCTGGGAGCCAGAACTAGCGGGGAACTCCTACGAGCAGTACTTC
CASSPRWEPELAGNSYEQYF
>many|TRBV5-1|TRBJ2-7|NA
TGCGCCAGCAGCTTCCGAGGGTCTGACGAGCAGTACTTC
CASSFRGSDEQYF
>many|TRBV11-2|TRBJ2-7|NA
TGTGCCAGCAGCTTAAGAGGTTCCTACGAGCAGTACTTC
CASSLRGSYEQYF
>many|TRBV15|TRBJ2-6|TRBD1
TGTGCCACCAGTCGGGACAGGGGGCGCTTTGGGGCCAACGTCCTGACTTTC
CATSRDRGRFGANVLTF
>many|TRBV11-3|TRBJ2-1|TRBD2
TGTGCCAGCAGCTTAAATGGGCTAGCGGGATCGACTGAGCAGTTCTTC
CASSLNGLAGSTEQFF
>many|TRBV6-6|TRBJ1-1|NA
TGTGCCAGCAGTTACCCGACCCCTGAAGCTTTCTTT
CASSYPTPEAFF
>many|TRBV12-3/TRBV12-4|TRBJ1-5|NA
TGTGCCAGCAGTCAATCAGGGATTGGCAATCAGCCCCAGCATTTT
CASSQSGIGNQPQHF
>many|TRBV7-9|TRBJ1-2|NA
TGTGCCAGCGGTCTGAATGGGGGCGCGGATGGCTACACCTTC
CASGLNGGADGYTF
>many|TRBV30|TRBJ2-3|NA
TGTGCCTGGGATACGCAGTATTTT
CAWDTQYF
>many|TRBV28|TRBJ2-7|NA
TGTGCCAGCAGTTATGAACTCCCCGCTGGGCAGTACTTC
CASSYELPAGQYF
>many|TRBV7-2|TRBJ2-7|TRBD2
TGTGCCAGCAGCTTAGCGCCTCTAGCGGGAGCGACCTACGAGCAGTACTTC
CASSLAPLAGATYEQYF
>many|TRBV25-1|TRBJ2-5|TRBD1
TGTGCCAGCAGTGCAGGGGGCGAAGAGACCCAGTACTTC
CASSAGGEETQYF
>many|TRBV4-1|TRBJ2-3|NA
TGCGCCAGCAGCCATCTGACGCTCGGGACCCCCAGCACAGATACGCAGTATTTT
CASSHLTLGTPSTDTQYF
>NA|TRBV5-6|TRBJ2-7|NA
TGTGCCAGCAGCCACGGGATCCTGGGGGAGCAGTACTTC
CASSHGILGEQYF
>many|TRBV6-1|TRBJ2-6|NA
TGTGCCAGCAGTGAACTGGGGGCCAACGTCCTGACTTTC
CASSELGANVLTF
>many|TRBV5-6|TRBJ2-1|TRBD1
TGTGCCAGCAGCTTGGTAGCAGGGGGCCGGGGCAATGAGCAGTTCTTC
CASSLVAGGRGNEQFF
>many|TRBV20-1|TRBJ2-5|NA
TGCAGTGCTACTGTCCGGGGGACGGATGAGACCCAGTACTTC
CSATVRGTDETQYF
>many|TRBV6-2/TRBV6-3|TRBJ2-4|NA
TGTGCCAGCAGTTACCCCGCTAGCTTC
CASSYPASF
>many|TRBV12-3/TRBV12-4|TRBJ1-1|TRBD1
TGTGCCAGCAGCCAGGACAGGGACGCTTTCTTT
CASSQDRDAFF
>many|TRBV11-2|TRBJ2-1|NA
TGTGCCAGCAGCTTAATCCGCGGTGAGCAGTTCTTC
CASSLIRGEQFF
>many|TRBV5-1|TRBJ1-4|NA
TGCGCCAGCAGCTTACGACAGACCCTTGCAACTAATGAAAAACTGTTTTTT
CASSLRQTLATNEKLFF
>many|TRBV7-8|TRBJ2-1|NA
TGTGCCAGCAGCGCGACAGTAATGGGGGACAATGAGCAGTTCTTC
CASSATVMGDNEQFF
>many|TRBV3-1|TRBJ2-2|NA
TGTGCCAGCAGCCAAGATTCAGGTGGCGGGGAGCTGTTTTTT
CASSQDSGGGELFF
>few|TRBV30|TRBJ2-2|NA
TGTGCCTGGTCTACTGGCGGGGAGCTGTTTTTT
CAWSTGGELFF
>many|TRBV20-1|TRBJ2-1|TRBD2
TGCAGTGCTCATAATAGCGGGGGTTACAATGAGCAGTTCTTC
CSAHNSGGYNEQFF
>many|TRBV3-1|TRBJ2-2|TRBD1
TGTGCCAGCAGCCAAGGGGACAGCTACACCGGGGAGCTGTTTTTT
CASSQGDSYTGELFF
>many|TRBV6-1|TRBJ2-2|TRBD2
TGTGCCAGCAGTGAAGTTGGTAGCGGGAGGGCCTACACCGGGGAGCTGTTTTTT
CASSEVGSGRAYTGELFF
>many|TRBV6-5|TRBJ2-1|TRBD2
TGCGGGAGCGGGAGCTCCTACAATGAGCAGTTCTTC
CGSGSSYNEQFF
>many|TRBV20-1|TRBJ2-5|TRBD2
TGCAGTGCTAGTCTAGCGGAGCACCAAGAGACCCAGTACTTC
CSASLAEHQETQYF
>many|TRBV2|TRBJ2-1|TRBD2
TGTGCCAGCAGCGGGGTACTAGCGGGGTCCTACAATGAGCAGTTCTTC
CASSGVLAGSYNEQFF
>many|TRBV7-8|TRBJ2-4|NA
TGTGCCAGCTCCCTAGCCGGGGAGAGGGAGTACTTC
CASSLAGEREYF
>many|TRBV7-9|TRBJ2-2|NA
TGTGCCAGCAGCTTAGTTGGGCCCGGGGAGCTGTTTTTT
CASSLVGPGELFF
>many|TRBV20-1|TRBJ2-1|TRBD2
TGCAGTGCTAGAGATCTCGGGGGACTAGGAGGGTATGAGCAGTTCTTC
CSARDLGGLGGYEQFF
>many|TRBV4-3|TRBJ1-2|NA
TGCGCCAGCAGCCAAGGCCTAGGGGTTGATGGCTACACCTTC
CASSQGLGVDGYTF
>many|TRBV27|TRBJ2-1|TRBD2
TGTGCCAGCAGTTTATCGGGGGGGGGATTCGATGAGCAGTTCTTC
CASSLSGGGFDEQFF
>many|TRBV4-1|TRBJ2-1|NA
TGCGCCAGCAGCCAAGAGTTGGGAACCTACAATGAGCAGTTCTTC
CASSQELGTYNEQFF
>many|TRBV20-1|TRBJ2-7|NA
TGCAGTGCCGCGAGGGCTGACAGCTACGAGCAGTACTTC
CSAARADSYEQYF
>many|TRBV14|TRBJ1-2|NA
TGTGCCAGCAGCCAAGGGAGTGCTCGGAACTATGGCTACACCTTC
CASSQGSARNYGYTF
>many|TRBV20-1|TRBJ2-3|TRBD2
TGCAGTGCTAGAGATCTCCAGCGGGAGGGGGATACGCAGTATTTT
CSARDLQREGDTQYF